A selection of T cell receptor beta chains follows, all from one sample in a study of blood T cell repertoires in COVID-19. Some clones are missing from TCRdb's copy, which holds only in-frame ones; the method was immunoSEQ multiplex PCR. The sample has about 480,000 clones, around 89% seen once; the top ten hold 1.5% to 2%. The sample taken for sequencing was PBMCs or T cells enriched from blood (not recorded which). Source of these receptors: a woman aged 35 to 49 who had recovered from COVID-19. Each CDR3 is given with its conserved first and last residue. Each record gives: D gene, V gene, CDR3 length, clone size, J gene, CDR3 protein, CDR3 DNA. The D gene is left open where the match is weak. Expanded clones are given a class, and other clones once, few, many or no size at all.

>TRBD1|TRBV7-9|16|once|TRBJ1-1
CASSRTGTDMNTEAFF
TGTGCCAGCAGCCGCACCGGGACAGACATGAACACTGAAGCTTTCTTT
>TRBD1|TRBV15|15|.|TRBJ1-4
CATSRRDRGGEKLFF
TGTGCCACCAGCAGGAGGGACAGGGGTGGGGAAAAACTGTTTTTT
>.|TRBV5-1|14|.|TRBJ1-1
CASSLGALGTEAFF
TGCGCCAGCAGTTTAGGGGCATTAGGCACTGAAGCTTTCTTT
>TRBD1|TRBV4-2|17|.|TRBJ2-5
CASSQDTATGIEETQYF
TGTGCCAGCAGCCAAGATACGGCGACAGGGATCGAGGAGACCCAGTACTTC
>.|TRBV11-2|15|.|TRBJ1-6
CASSLESMGLSPLHF
TGTGCCAGCAGCTTAGAATCGATGGGGCTTTCACCCCTCCACTTT
>.|TRBV7-2|14|.|TRBJ2-7
CASSLARAAYEQYF
TGTGCCAGCAGCTTAGCCAGGGCCGCATACGAGCAGTACTTC
>TRBD2|TRBV3-1/TRBV3-2|16|.|TRBJ2-1
CASSQVPAGGPNEQFF
TGTGCCAGCAGCCAAGTACCAGCGGGAGGACCCAATGAGCAGTTCTTC
>.|TRBV27|15|.|TRBJ1-2
CASSLSDTPNYGYTF
TGTGCCAGCAGTTTATCAGACACGCCAAACTATGGCTACACCTTC
>.|TRBV19|16|.|TRBJ2-2
CASSTWRGATTGELFF
TGTGCCAGTAGTACATGGAGGGGAGCAACGACCGGGGAGCTGTTTTTT
>.|TRBV6-5|13|.|TRBJ1-2
CASSYPGYYGYTF
TGTGCCAGCAGTTACCCAGGGTACTATGGCTACACCTTC
>TRBD1|TRBV7-2|15|once|TRBJ1-6
CASRLGQGWNSPLHF
TGTGCCAGCAGACTCGGACAGGGTTGGAATTCACCCCTCCACTTT
>.|TRBV4-3|14|.|TRBJ1-2
CASSQEPDSKGYTF
TGCGCCAGCAGCCAAGAACCGGACAGTAAAGGCTACACCTTC
>.|TRBV2|15|once|TRBJ1-1
CASSERGQSNTEAFF
TGTGCCAGCAGTGAACGAGGACAGTCGAACACTGAAGCTTTCTTT
>TRBD2|TRBV4-1|16|.|TRBJ2-1
CASSPPGLADYNEQFF
TGCGCCAGCAGCCCCCCGGGACTAGCGGACTACAATGAGCAGTTCTTC
>.|TRBV27|13|.|TRBJ1-1
CASSSNRNTEAFF
TGTGCCAGCAGTTCGAACAGGAACACTGAAGCTTTCTTT
>.|TRBV4-3|15|.|TRBJ2-3
CASSPGDFPTDTQYF
TGCGCCAGCAGCCCAGGGGATTTTCCGACAGATACGCAGTATTTT
>TRBD1|TRBV7-9|14|.|TRBJ2-1
CASSSTGTYNEQFF
TGTGCCAGCAGCTCGACAGGGACCTACAATGAGCAGTTCTTC
>TRBD1|TRBV5-1|13|.|TRBJ1-2
CASSTGTGNGYTF
TGCGCCAGCAGTACGGGGACAGGGAATGGCTACACCTTC
>.|TRBV3-1/TRBV3-2|11|.|TRBJ1-1
CASSQIGEAFF
TGTGCCAGCAGCCAGATTGGGGAGGCTTTCTTT
>.|TRBV27|13|once|TRBJ1-2
CASTERGGFGYTF
TGTGCCAGCACCGAACGGGGAGGGTTTGGCTACACCTTC
>TRBD2|TRBV7-2|13|.|TRBJ2-1
CASSLSSGYEQFF
TGTGCCAGCAGCTTGTCTAGCGGTTATGAGCAGTTCTTC
>.|TRBV27|13|.|TRBJ1-1
CASAQGVNTEAFF
TGTGCCAGCGCGCAGGGCGTAAACACTGAAGCTTTCTTT
>.|TRBV5-1|14|.|TRBJ1-1
CASSARGEGTEAFF
TGCGCCAGCAGCGCCAGGGGAGAGGGCACTGAAGCTTTCTTT
>.|TRBV5-4|14|.|TRBJ1-6
CATRTANHNSPLHF
TGTGCCACCCGGACAGCAAACCATAATTCACCCCTCCACTTT
>TRBD2|TRBV7-2|16|.|TRBJ2-2
CASSLVGLAGTGELFF
TGTGCCAGCAGCTTAGTCGGACTAGCCGGCACCGGGGAGCTGTTTTTT
>TRBD1|TRBV7-9|16|.|TRBJ1-5
CASSRTRGRENQPQHF
TGTGCCAGCAGTCGGACCAGGGGGCGCGAGAATCAGCCCCAGCATTTT
>.|TRBV10-1|16|few|TRBJ1-1
CASSVLRGSGWAEAFF
TGCGCCAGCAGTGTTCTGCGGGGGTCTGGTTGGGCTGAAGCTTTCTTT
>TRBD1|TRBV6-5|15|.|TRBJ1-2
CASSYIGQDRYGYTF
TGTGCCAGCAGTTACATCGGACAGGACCGCTATGGCTACACCTTC
>TRBD1|TRBV10-2|13|.|TRBJ1-5
CASSPDRNQPQHF
TGCGCCAGCAGTCCGGACAGGAATCAGCCCCAGCATTTT
>TRBD1|TRBV4-1|15|.|TRBJ2-7
CASSQHQGANYEQYF
TGCGCCAGCAGCCAACACCAGGGGGCCAACTACGAGCAGTACTTC
>TRBD2|TRBV10-3|17|.|TRBJ2-2
CAIMGTSGSVSTGELFF
TGTGCCATCATGGGGACTAGCGGGAGTGTAAGCACCGGGGAGCTGTTTTTT
>TRBD1|TRBV2|16|.|TRBJ1-1
CASRKGQGAFEIEAFF
TGTGCCAGCAGGAAAGGACAGGGGGCGTTCGAAATTGAAGCTTTCTTT
>.|TRBV3-1/TRBV3-2|14|.|TRBJ1-2
CASSQEWGDYGYTF
TGTGCCAGCAGCCAAGAATGGGGGGACTATGGCTACACCTTC
>.|TRBV7-8|14|many|TRBJ1-3
CASSPSESGNTIYF
TGTGCCAGCAGCCCCTCCGAGTCTGGAAACACCATATATTTT
>.|TRBV3-1/TRBV3-2|14|.|TRBJ1-5
CASSLGNGVQPQHF
TGTGCCAGCAGCCTCGGGAACGGGGTTCAGCCCCAGCATTTT
>.|TRBV4-3|16|.|TRBJ2-1
CASSLRGGPAYNEQFF
TGCGCCAGCAGCCTACGAGGGGGACCGGCCTACAATGAGCAGTTCTTC
>.|TRBV18|14|.|TRBJ1-2
CASSPSAQGVGYTF
TGTGCCAGCTCACCTTCGGCCCAAGGGGTTGGCTACACCTTC
>.|TRBV29-1|13|.|TRBJ1-1
CSVAGSLNTEAFF
TGCAGCGTCGCCGGGTCCTTGAACACTGAAGCTTTCTTT
>TRBD1|TRBV4-1|16|.|TRBJ2-7
CASSQWGQANSYEQYF
TGCGCCAGCAGCCAATGGGGACAGGCAAACTCCTACGAGCAGTACTTC
>.|TRBV29-1|12|.|TRBJ1-1
CSVESWGPEAFF
TGCAGCGTTGAATCATGGGGGCCTGAAGCTTTCTTT
>.|TRBV5-8|18|.|TRBJ1-1
CASSFHRIRGGWDTEAFF
TGTGCCAGCAGCTTCCACCGGATACGCGGAGGGTGGGACACTGAAGCTTTCTTT
>TRBD2|TRBV20-1|11|once|TRBJ2-7
CSVRGAYEQYF
TGCAGTGTACGGGGGGCCTACGAGCAGTACTTC
>TRBD1|TRBV7-8|12|.|TRBJ1-4
CAVQGANEKLFF
TGTGCCGTACAGGGGGCTAATGAAAAACTGTTTTTT
>.|TRBV5-1|13|.|TRBJ2-7
CASSLRGSYEQYF
TGCGCCAGCAGCTTGCGGGGATCCTACGAGCAGTACTTC
>.|TRBV2|15|.|TRBJ1-1
CASSEYGIRDTEAFF
TGTGCCAGCAGTGAATACGGTATTCGGGACACTGAAGCTTTCTTT
>TRBD1|TRBV5-1|14|.|TRBJ2-7
CASSSDRGTYEQYF
TGCGCCAGCAGCTCGGACAGGGGCACCTACGAGCAGTACTTC
>.|TRBV15|13|.|TRBJ1-1
CATSLDTNTEAFF
TGTGCCACCAGCTTGGACACAAACACTGAAGCTTTCTTT
>TRBD1|TRBV10-3|14|.|TRBJ1-4
CAIGQDSSNEKLFF
TGTGCCATCGGACAGGACAGCTCTAATGAAAAACTGTTTTTT